Each of the 25 T cell receptor beta chains below was sequenced from the same sample in a study of spatial heterogeneity in lung cancer. Time point defined: blood at routine non-recurrence follow-up after resection. Using its own MiXCR run on the 5' RACE reads, TCRdb lists one record per CDR3 protein. In the table there are fewer than 30,000 distinct CDR3 sequences, around 9.7% of which are singletons. The sample here was PBMCs, taken at follow-up. The source is a male donor with early-stage non-small cell lung cancer.

The chain combines TRBV29-1 with TRBJ2-5; D possibly uses TRBD1 or TRBD2 (5 bases each). The CDR3 is made up of 15 amino acids. The germline V gene encodes CDR1 SQVTM and CDR2 ANQGSEA. Trimming left V 3 bases short and J 3 bases short, with 17 bases between. CDR3 sequence: CSVERPGLGEETQYF. CDR3 nucleotides: TGCAGCGTTGAGAGGCCGGGGCTGGGGGAAGAGACCCAGTACTTC.

This clonotype was detected only a few times. J is TRBJ1-4 and V is TRBV3-1, with D possibly being TRBD1 (5 bases). V lost 0 bases to trimming and J lost 9 bases, with 11 bases between them. The germline CDR1 and CDR2 sequences are LGHDT and YNNKEL (reference sequence). The CDR3 loop spans 14 amino acids. The CDR3 loop reads CASSQDQGSQKLFF. DNA for the CDR3: TGTGCCAGCAGCCAAGATCAGGGTTCTCAAAAACTGTTTTTT.

This clonotype came up a few times. The genes are TRBV5-1 and TRBJ1-5; D gene unclear. V was cut by 7 bases and J by 0 bases, with 17 bases left in between. The CDR3 contains 16 residues. The germline V gene has CDR1 SGHRS and CDR2 YFSETQ. CDR3 bases: TGCGCCAGCTCCGAGGACGGACGCCATAGCAATCAGCCCCAGCATTTT. Protein: CASSEDGRHSNQPQHF.

V and J are TRBV29-1 and TRBJ2-3; TRBD1 or TRBD2 may be the D gene (5 bases each). CDR3 length: 12 amino acids. CDR1 and CDR2 from the germline V gene are SQVTM and ANQGSEA. V shed 1 base and J shed 3 bases, with 5 bases lying between them. CDR3 coding DNA: TGCAGCGTTGAAGGGGGGACAGATACGCAGTATTTT. Translation gives CSVEGGTDTQYF.

This clonotype has a count of ten or more. This chain uses TRBV28 with TRBJ2-3, with D perhaps matching TRBD1 (5 bases). This CDR3 region has 14 residues. Trimming took off 9 bases at V and 3 bases at J, with 16 bases between the two ends. From germline, CDR1 is MDHEN and CDR2 SYDVKM. The CDR3: CASQDTLGTDTQYF. CDR3 nucleotide sequence: TGTGCCAGTCAGGACACACTCGGGACAGATACGCAGTATTTT.

This clonotype was seen repeatedly, ten times or more. The chain combines TRBV20-1 with TRBJ1-1; a weak D match, TRBD1 (5 bases). Trimming left V 5 bases short and J 0 bases short, with 10 bases between. CDR1 and CDR2 from the germline V gene are DFQATT and SNEGSKA (reference sequence). The CDR3 covers 13 residues. This CDR3 is CSAHPTVNTEAFF. As DNA, the CDR3 is TGCAGTGCTCACCCGACAGTGAACACTGAAGCTTTCTTT.

The CDR3, as DNA: TGTGCCAGCAGCCAGTCCCGAGGGGGGGCACCCTACAATGAGCAGTTCTTC. This gives the protein CASSQSRGGAPYNEQFF. The chain is built from TRBV3-1 and TRBJ2-1; tentatively, D is TRBD2 (7 bases). V was pared by 3 bases and J by 2 bases, with 17 bases between. In germline, CDR1 is LGHDT, CDR2 YNNKEL (reference sequence). This CDR3 contains 17 residues.

This clonotype occurred many times. The chain joins TRBV6-5 to TRBJ2-3; D perhaps matches TRBD2 (5 bases). V lost 4 bases and J 2 bases, leaving 10 bases between the germline ends. Germline assignment: CDR1 MNHEY and CDR2 SVGAGI. The CDR3 runs to 14 residues. CDR3 loop: CASSSSGITDTQYF. The CDR3 DNA follows: TGTGCCAGCAGTTCCAGCGGAATCACAGATACGCAGTATTTT.

This clonotype was seen at least ten times. The chain couples TRBV30 to TRBJ1-2; weak D call: TRBD1 (5 bases). There are 12 residues in the CDR3. Per germline, CDR1 GTSNPN and CDR2 SVGIG (reference sequence). Trimming took 2 bases from V and 6 from J, leaving 10 bases between them. CDR3 region: CAWSRQYDGYTF. The CDR3, as DNA: TGTGCCTGGAGTCGACAGTACGATGGCTACACCTTC.

Many counts were recorded for this clonotype. J is TRBJ2-2 and V is TRBV11-3; D is perhaps TRBD2 (6 bases). This CDR3 is 14 amino acids long. Germline CDR1 reads SGHNT; CDR2 reads YENEEA. V lost 0 bases, J lost 7 bases, and 9 bases lay in between. In DNA, the CDR3 is TGTGCCAGCAGCTTAGAGGGACTTGGCGGGGAGCTGTTTTTT. Residues: CASSLEGLGGELFF. Filled out from reference TRBV11-3 and TRBJ2-2, the complete variable domain reads EAGVVQSPRYKIIEKKQPVAFWCNPISGHNTLYWYLQNLGQGPELLIRYENEEAVDDSQLPKDRFSAERLKGVDSTLKIQPAELGDSAVYLCASSLEGLGGELFFGEGSRLTVL.

This clonotype was counted at least ten times. The gene calls are TRBV3-1 and TRBJ1-2; D perhaps matches TRBD1 (5 bases). From germline, CDR1 is LGHDT and CDR2 YNNKEL (reference sequence). The CDR3 length is 13 residues. V lost 4 bases to trimming and J lost 11 bases, with 17 bases between them. The DNA of the CDR3 is TGTGCCAGCAGCCCCATGACAGAGGACTCTTACACCTTC. This encodes CASSPMTEDSYTF.

The table lists this clonotype with a few counts. This chain connects TRBV7-2 to TRBJ2-3; D gene unclear. The length of the CDR3 is 13 residues. V dropped 5 bases and J dropped 10 bases, with 16 bases sitting between them. CDR1 is SGHTA and CDR2 is FQGNSA in the germline V gene. The CDR3 DNA is TGTGCCAGCAGCCCAGGTGCAAGGATTTCGCAGTATTTT. It is translated as CASSPGARISQYF. Supplemented by reference TRBV7-2 and TRBJ2-3, the full variable domain reads GAGVSQSPSNKVTEKGKDVELRCDPISGHTALYWYRQSLGQGLEFLIYFQGNSAPDKSGLPSDRFSAERTGGSVSTLTIQRTQQEDSAVYLCASSPGARISQYFGPGTRLTVL.

In its sample, this clonotype was seen many times. The chain uses TRBV7-2 and TRBJ2-7, with 10 bases aligning to TRBD1. Looked up from germline, CDR1 is SGHTA and CDR2 is FQGNSA. Trimming at V came to 5 bases and at J to 5 bases, leaving 6 bases not matched to a gene. This CDR3 is built from 14 residues. CDR3: CASSPRQGAHEQYF. The DNA of the CDR3 is TGTGCCAGCAGCCCAAGACAGGGGGCCCACGAGCAGTACTTC. Variable domain in full (rest from reference TRBV7-2 and TRBJ2-7): GAGVSQSPSNKVTEKGKDVELRCDPISGHTALYWYRQSLGQGLEFLIYFQGNSAPDKSGLPSDRFSAERTGGSVSTLTIQRTQQEDSAVYLCASSPRQGAHEQYFGPGTRLTVT.

This clonotype appeared many times. V is TRBV13 and J is TRBJ2-7, with TRBD1 matching 7 bases. Germline assignment: CDR1 PRHDT and CDR2 FYEKMQ (reference sequence). The CDR3 consists of 14 residues. Trimming took 0 bases from V and 4 from J; bases not matched to a gene: 3. The CDR3 region is CASSLGQGQYEQYF. The DNA for the CDR3 is TGTGCCAGCAGCTTAGGACAGGGGCAATACGAGCAGTACTTC.

The sample holds a few counts of this clonotype. The rearrangement joins TRBV15 to TRBJ1-1, with TRBD1 identical over 7 bases. The CDR3 is 15 residues long. V shed 8 bases and J 0 bases; nucleotides not matched to a gene: 9. Germline values: CDR1 LNHNV, CDR2 YYDKDF (reference sequence). The CDR3 loop is CATLRDSFMNTEAFF. The CDR3 nucleotides read TGTGCCACCTTACGGGACAGCTTTATGAACACTGAAGCTTTCTTT.

This clonotype has at least ten counts. This chain uses TRBV28 with TRBJ1-1, with D perhaps matching TRBD1 (5 bases). Looked up from germline, CDR1 is MDHEN and CDR2 is SYDVKM. The CDR3 is 14 amino acids. Trimming took 3 bases from V and 10 from J, leaving 18 bases between them. CDR3 sequence (DNA): TGTGCCAGCAGTTTTGTTCGGGGCGCAGGTCGAGCTTTCTTT. Its translation is CASSFVRGAGRAFF.

This clonotype was detected only a few times. The V gene is TRBV6-6, the J gene TRBJ2-7; D might be TRBD1 (5 bases). CDR3 length: 13 amino acids. V shed 2 bases and J shed 3 bases, with 8 bases lying between them. Germline-derived CDR1 and CDR2 are MNHNY and SVGAGI (reference sequence). This CDR3 is CASSYRQNYEQYF. CDR3 nucleotides: TGTGCCAGCAGTTACCGACAGAACTACGAGCAGTACTTC.

This clonotype occurred many times. The genes are TRBV6-5 and TRBJ2-4, with D hard to call. This CDR3 comprises 16 residues. Germline V gene lookup returns CDR1 MNHEY and CDR2 SVGAGI. V lost 6 bases to trimming and J lost 8 bases, with 23 bases between them. The chain's CDR3 is CASSSEATTARHIQYF. CDR3 nucleotides: TGTGCCAGCAGCTCAGAGGCCACTACCGCCCGACACATTCAGTACTTC.

The CDR3 spells CASSLLGQGLQNEQFF. The CDR3 DNA sequence: TGCGCCAGCAGCTTGTTGGGACAGGGTCTCCAGAATGAGCAGTTCTTC. The J gene is TRBJ2-1, the V gene TRBV5-1; 9 bases match TRBD1. Germline V gene lookup returns CDR1 SGHRS and CDR2 YFSETQ. The V gene end was trimmed by 1 base and the J gene end by 7 bases; junction bases not matched to a gene: 9. The CDR3 has 16 residues.

The chain is built from TRBV28 and TRBJ1-2; D gene unclear. Germline lookup yields CDR1 MDHEN and CDR2 SYDVKM. This CDR3 has 12 amino acids. V shed 3 bases and J shed 4 bases, with 6 bases lying between them. CDR3 DNA: TGTGCCAGCAGTTTGTGGACCTATGGCTACACCTTC. Translated, it gives CASSLWTYGYTF.

V and J are TRBV4-3 and TRBJ2-3; tentatively, D is TRBD1 (5 bases). Trimming removed 0 bases from V and 4 bases from J, with 8 bases in between. This CDR3 is built from 14 residues. The germline V gene has CDR1 LGHNA and CDR2 YSLEER. The CDR3, as DNA: TGCGCCAGCAGCCAAGATGGGGCTTCAGATACGCAGTATTTT. Translation gives CASSQDGASDTQYF.

The rearrangement uses TRBV4-3 and TRBJ2-1; D unclear. Germline CDR1 is LGHNA and CDR2 is YSLEER. Trimming cost V 0 bases and J 4 bases, with 10 bases left between them. This CDR3 has 15 amino acids. The DNA of the CDR3 is TGCGCCAGCAGCCAAGATAATAACTTTTACAATGAGCAGTTCTTC. Translated: CASSQDNNFYNEQFF.

The chain links TRBV20-1 to TRBJ2-2; 9 bases match TRBD2. From germline, CDR1 is DFQATT and CDR2 SNEGSKA (reference sequence). Unmatched junction bases numbered 6, after V lost 3 bases and J lost 4 bases. The CDR3 has 15 residues. CDR3 nucleotide sequence: TGCAGTGCTAGGTCCGCGGGGGGGACCACCGGGGAGCTGTTTTTT. It specifies CSARSAGGTTGELFF.

This clonotype came up many times. The rearrangement joins TRBV11-2 to TRBJ2-4, with D unclear. Trimming removed 3 bases at V and 3 bases at J, with 9 bases between. Germline V gene lookup returns CDR1 SGHAT and CDR2 FQNNGV. The CDR3 runs 14 residues. In DNA, the CDR3 is TGTGCCAGCAGCTTTTCCGGAAACAAAAACATTCAGTACTTC. It yields the protein CASSFSGNKNIQYF.

This clonotype was observed at least ten times. The rearrangement links TRBV29-1 to TRBJ2-5; no firm D call. Trimming stripped 5 bases from V and 2 bases from J, with 9 bases between. Germline-derived CDR1 and CDR2 are SQVTM and ANQGSEA. This CDR3 is 12 amino acids long. CDR3 nucleotides: TGCAGCGTTTTCGACTTTCAAGAGACCCAGTACTTC. It codes for CSVFDFQETQYF. The whole variable domain, remainder taken from reference TRBV29-1 and TRBJ2-5, is SAVISQKPSRDICQRGTSLTIQCQVDSQVTMMFWYRQQPGQSLTLIATANQGSEATYESGFVIDKFPISRPNLTFSTLTVSNMSPEDSSIYLCSVFDFQETQYFGPGTRLLVL.